Listed below are T cell receptor beta chains from one sample, sequenced in a study of cytomegalovirus exposure and HLA in healthy donors. Produced via immunoSEQ multiplex PCR; TCRdb's table is partial and in-frame only. Among tens of thousands of clones listed, approximately 95% were seen once. Specimen: PBMCs. The receptors derive from a woman aged 18-29 years in good health and CMV-seropositive. CDR3s include the opening cysteine and the closing phenylalanine or tryptophan. Each record gives: V gene, D gene, J gene, clone size, CDR3 protein, CDR3 DNA. The D gene is left open where the match is weak. Some rows mark clone size as missing; the rest say once, few, many or name a class of expanded clone.

TRBV5-6	.	TRBJ2-7	.	CASSWAGSPYEQYF	TGTGCCAGCAGCTGGGCAGGGTCTCCCTACGAGCAGTACTTC
TRBV28	TRBD2	TRBJ2-1	.	CASSFKFSGNSYNEQFF	TGTGCCAGCAGTTTTAAGTTTAGCGGGAACTCCTACAATGAGCAGTTCTTC
TRBV14	TRBD1	TRBJ1-1	once	CASSHYRGGITEAFF	TGTGCCAGCAGCCATTACAGGGGAGGTATCACTGAAGCTTTCTTT
TRBV15	.	TRBJ2-7	.	CATSRSLEAYEQYF	TGTGCCACCAGCAGGTCCTTAGAAGCCTACGAGCAGTACTTC
TRBV5-1	.	TRBJ1-4	.	CASSLRLGGEKLFF	TGCGCCAGCAGCTTGCGACTTGGAGGCGAAAAACTGTTTTTT
TRBV4-3	.	TRBJ1-1	.	CASSQDGWGGTEAFF	TGCGCCAGCAGCCAAGATGGGTGGGGAGGGACTGAAGCTTTCTTT
TRBV6-1	.	TRBJ1-6	.	CASSVEVRSPLHF	TGTGCCAGCAGTGTAGAGGTGAGATCACCCCTCCACTTT
TRBV28	.	TRBJ1-1	.	CASSLRGWPEAFF	TGTGCCAGCAGCCTAAGAGGGTGGCCTGAAGCTTTCTTT
TRBV6-6	.	TRBJ2-7	.	CASSYSVSRYEQYF	TGTGCCAGCAGTTACTCAGTTAGCCGCTACGAGCAGTACTTC
TRBV28	.	TRBJ1-2	.	CASRLPSGGAYGYTF	TGTGCCAGCAGGCTCCCTTCGGGGGGCGCCTATGGCTACACCTTC
TRBV7-8	TRBD2	TRBJ2-1	.	CASSAPIAGIYNEQFF	TGTGCCAGCAGCGCTCCAATAGCGGGGATCTACAATGAGCAGTTCTTC
TRBV5-6	.	TRBJ1-6	.	CASSLVFSGSPLHF	TGTGCCAGCAGCTTGGTTTTCTCAGGTTCACCCCTCCACTTT
TRBV14	.	TRBJ2-5	.	CASGVQGTETQYF	TGTGCCAGCGGCGTACAGGGCACAGAGACCCAGTACTTC
TRBV29-1	TRBD1	TRBJ2-5	once	CSVSWTGSRETQYF	TGCAGCGTCTCTTGGACAGGCAGCCGGGAGACCCAGTACTTC
TRBV28	.	TRBJ1-5	few	CASRGGSNQPQHF	TGTGCCAGCCGGGGAGGGAGCAATCAGCCCCAGCATTTT
TRBV9	.	TRBJ2-1	.	CASSVDHRTLFHNEQFF	TGTGCCAGCAGCGTAGACCATCGGACTCTTTTTCACAATGAGCAGTTCTTC
TRBV18	TRBD1	TRBJ1-1	once	CASSRGQDKAFF	TGTGCCAGCTCACGCGGACAGGATAAGGCTTTCTTT
TRBV9	TRBD1	TRBJ1-1	.	CASSVRAKQGETEAFF	TGTGCCAGCAGCGTTCGGGCGAAGCAGGGGGAAACTGAAGCTTTCTTT
TRBV6-1	TRBD2	TRBJ2-3	once	CASSAAGGHWNTQYF	TGTGCCAGCAGTGCCGCGGGGGGGCACTGGAATACGCAGTATTTT
TRBV28	TRBD2	TRBJ2-1	.	CASSSDSGSRDNEQFF	TGTGCCAGCAGTTCGGATAGCGGGAGCCGCGACAATGAGCAGTTCTTC
TRBV28	TRBD2	TRBJ2-7	.	CASSLLSLAGSAYEQYF	TGTGCCAGCAGTTTATTATCGCTAGCGGGGTCCGCCTACGAGCAGTACTTC
TRBV7-9	TRBD1	TRBJ1-4	once	CASSLGDREKLFF	TGTGCCAGCAGCTTAGGGGACAGGGAAAAACTGTTTTTT
TRBV6-5	.	TRBJ2-3	.	CASARGRFTDTQYF	TGTGCCAGCGCCCGAGGGAGGTTCACAGATACGCAGTATTTT
TRBV27	TRBD1	TRBJ2-1	.	CASSDLPGQGANEQFF	TGTGCCAGCAGTGATTTACCGGGACAGGGGGCTAATGAGCAGTTCTTC
TRBV7-3	.	TRBJ1-1	.	CASSREGGGGTEAFF	TGTGCCAGCAGCCGGGAGGGGGGAGGAGGCACTGAAGCTTTCTTT
TRBV7-2	TRBD2	TRBJ2-3	.	CASSQGLLAVYTDTQYF	TGTGCCAGCAGCCAAGGGCTACTAGCGGTCTATACAGATACGCAGTATTTT
TRBV15	.	TRBJ1-4	.	CATSRGAYEKLFF	TGTGCCACCAGCAGAGGGGCCTATGAAAAACTGTTTTTT
TRBV30	TRBD2	TRBJ2-2	.	CAWTPMGGRLNTGELFF	TGTGCCTGGACCCCGATGGGCGGGAGGCTCAACACCGGGGAGCTGTTTTTT
TRBV6-4	TRBD2	TRBJ2-1	.	CASSALGLRNNEQFF	TGTGCCAGCAGTGCATTGGGACTACGTAACAATGAGCAGTTCTTC
TRBV29-1	TRBD1	TRBJ1-1	.	CSVVQGARMAEAFF	TGCAGCGTTGTTCAGGGGGCGAGGATGGCTGAAGCTTTCTTT
TRBV6-1	TRBD1	TRBJ2-7	once	CASSARTGNVFYEQYF	TGTGCCAGCAGTGCCAGGACAGGGAACGTTTTCTACGAGCAGTACTTC
TRBV28	TRBD2	TRBJ2-1	.	CASTFLAGGYNEQFF	TGTGCCAGCACCTTTCTAGCGGGTGGGTACAATGAGCAGTTCTTC
TRBV6-5	TRBD2	TRBJ2-1	once	CASSLLAGDYYNEQFF	TGTGCCAGCAGTTTACTAGCGGGAGACTATTACAATGAGCAGTTCTTC
TRBV6-5	TRBD1	TRBJ2-7	.	CASSRDRKYEQYF	TGTGCCAGCAGTCGGGACAGAAAATACGAGCAGTACTTC
TRBV28	TRBD2	TRBJ2-7	.	CASSLSGGASYEQYF	TGTGCCAGCAGTCTAAGCGGGGGAGCCTCCTACGAGCAGTACTTC
TRBV7-3	.	TRBJ2-7	.	CASSLGRDYEQYF	TGTGCCAGCAGCTTAGGACGGGACTACGAGCAGTACTTC
TRBV28	TRBD2	TRBJ2-3	.	CASSSREASTDTQYF	TGTGCCAGCAGTTCCCGGGAGGCCAGCACAGATACGCAGTATTTT
TRBV6-1	.	TRBJ2-1	.	CASSPGHSNYNEQFF	TGTGCCAGCAGCCCGGGACACTCAAACTACAATGAGCAGTTCTTC
TRBV19	.	TRBJ2-2	.	CASSRVIGELFF	TGTGCCAGTAGCAGGGTAATCGGGGAGCTGTTTTTT
TRBV27	.	TRBJ2-7	.	CASSYNRGGEQYF	TGTGCCAGCAGTTACAACAGGGGAGGCGAGCAGTACTTC
TRBV2	TRBD2	TRBJ2-3	.	CASIGLAGTDTQYF	TGTGCCAGTATCGGACTAGCTGGCACAGATACGCAGTATTTT
TRBV9	.	TRBJ2-7	.	CASSEGFGAAGYEQYF	TGTGCCAGCAGCGAGGGGTTTGGAGCCGCCGGCTACGAGCAGTACTTC
TRBV5-1	.	TRBJ2-6	.	CASSLTGSGANVLTF	TGCGCCAGCAGCTTGACAGGCTCTGGGGCCAACGTCCTGACTTTC
TRBV5-4	.	TRBJ2-6	.	CASSSILAPLSGANVLTF	TGTGCCAGCAGCTCGATCCTAGCCCCGCTATCTGGGGCCAACGTCCTGACTTTC
TRBV5-6	.	TRBJ2-7	.	CASSLAGSYEQYF	TGTGCCAGCAGCTTGGCAGGGTCCTACGAGCAGTACTTC
TRBV2	.	TRBJ2-5	.	CASSYAGADQETQYF	TGTGCCAGCAGTTACGCGGGGGCAGATCAAGAGACCCAGTACTTC
TRBV27	.	TRBJ2-1	.	CASTLAGGGSNEQFF	TGTGCCAGCACCTTAGCCGGGGGAGGTTCAAATGAGCAGTTCTTC
TRBV29-1	.	TRBJ1-3	.	CSAGGSGNTIYF	TGCAGCGCCGGGGGGTCCGGAAACACCATATATTTT
TRBV28	TRBD1	TRBJ1-1	.	CASSEDRSSPEAFF	TGTGCCAGCAGCGAGGACAGGAGTAGCCCTGAAGCTTTCTTT
TRBV19	.	TRBJ2-3	.	CASSMWASTDTQYF	TGTGCCAGTAGTATGTGGGCTAGCACAGATACGCAGTATTTT
TRBV19	.	TRBJ1-4	.	CASSPNSAGEKLFF	TGTGCCAGTAGCCCGAACTCAGCCGGGGAAAAACTGTTTTTT
TRBV6-6	.	TRBJ1-4	.	CASSYSIRQVEKLFF	TGTGCCAGCAGTTACTCAATTCGACAAGTGGAAAAACTGTTTTTT
TRBV9	TRBD1	TRBJ2-2	.	CASSVATGGTNTGELFF	TGTGCCAGCAGCGTAGCTACAGGGGGCACGAACACCGGGGAGCTGTTTTTT
TRBV29-1	.	TRBJ1-1	.	CSLKVGGGNTEAFF	TGCAGCCTAAAAGTAGGGGGTGGGAACACTGAAGCTTTCTTT